Presented here are 21 T cell receptor beta chains from one specimen sequenced in a study of blood T cell repertoires in COVID-19. Produced via immunoSEQ multiplex PCR; TCRdb's table is partial and in-frame only. The sample shows tens of thousands of clones, less than 85% of them seen only once. Sequenced sample: peripheral blood. The source of these receptors is a man between 60 and 75 years old with acute or convalescent COVID-19.

The CDR3 bases are TGTGCCAGCAGCTTAAACCCCCCGGGGGGCGATTGGTCACCCCTCCACTTT. As protein: CASSLNPPGGDWSPLHF. The chain joins TRBV7-3 to TRBJ1-6; D might be TRBD1 (6 bases). Germline CDR1 SGHTA, CDR2 FQGTGA. The CDR3 length is 17 residues. Between the trimmed V and J ends, which lost 1 base and 10 bases, there was a span of 20 bases.

This clone has just a few counts. The CDR3 nucleotides are TGTGCCAGCAGCCCCTCGGGAGTGGAATATGAGCAGTTCTTC. Amino acids: CASSPSGVEYEQFF. This chain uses TRBV7-3 with TRBJ2-1; TRBD2 is a possible D gene (6 bases). Germline CDR1 is SGHTA and CDR2 is FQGTGA. This CDR3 region has 14 residues. Trimming pared 5 bases from V and 8 bases from J, leaving 16 bases between.

The V gene is TRBV12-3 or TRBV12-4, the J gene TRBJ2-4, with 7 bases that match TRBD1. The CDR3 runs 13 residues. V lost 1 base, J lost 6 bases, and 0 bases stayed unmatched. The CDR3 bases are TGTGCCAGCAGTTTAGGACAGGGAAACATTCAGTACTTC. Residues: CASSLGQGNIQYF.

This clone was seen just once. Other DNA sequences in this sample translate to the same CDR3. The gene calls are TRBV7-2 and TRBJ2-5; TRBD2 matches 10 bases. The length of the CDR3 is 15 residues. Losses at the gene ends were 2 bases for V and 2 bases for J; bases not matched to a gene: 2. Germline-derived CDR1 and CDR2 are SGHTA and FQGNSA. The DNA for the CDR3 is TGTGCCAGCAGCTTATCTAGCGGGGGACAAGAGACCCAGTACTTC. This encodes CASSLSSGGQETQYF.

The genes are TRBV9 and TRBJ2-1; 9 bases are shared with TRBD2. The CDR3 is 15 amino acids. Per germline, CDR1 SGDLS and CDR2 YYNGEE. The V gene end was trimmed by 3 bases and the J gene end by 6 bases; junction bases not matched to a gene: 7. CDR3 amino acids: CASSASGGSVNEQFF. For the CDR3, the DNA is TGTGCCAGCAGCGCGAGCGGGGGGTCAGTCAATGAGCAGTTCTTC. Combining the CDR3 with reference TRBV9 and TRBJ2-1 gives the whole variable domain DSGVTQTPKHLITATGQRVTLRCSPRSGDLSVYWYQQSLDQGLQFLIQYYNGEERAKGNILERFSAQQFPDLHSELNLSSLELGDSALYFCASSASGGSVNEQFFGPGTRLTVL.

This chain joins TRBV7-8 and TRBJ2-7; 7 nucleotides agree with TRBD1. The CDR3 covers 15 residues. V was clipped by 7 bases and J by 0 bases; unmatched bases: 9. From germline, CDR1 is SGHVS and CDR2 FQNEAQ. The chain's CDR3 is CASKLQTGSSYEQYF. The CDR3 coding sequence is TGTGCCAGCAAATTACAGACAGGGAGCTCCTACGAGCAGTACTTC.

The J gene is TRBJ2-2, the V gene TRBV29-1, with D unresolved. Trimming took 4 bases from V and 4 from J, leaving 4 bases between them. The CDR3 totals 11 residues. Germline V gives CDR1 SQVTM, CDR2 ANQGSEA. CDR3 coding DNA: TGCAGCGTTGCTTTCACCGGGGAGCTGTTTTTT. This gives the protein CSVAFTGELFF.

This chain uses TRBV18 with TRBJ1-2; possible D gene TRBD1, 6 bases. Germline V gene data show CDR1 as KGHSH and CDR2 as LQKENI. V lost 3 bases, J lost 8 bases, and 19 bases lay in between. This CDR3 has 15 amino acids. Here the CDR3 DNA reads TGTGCCAGCTCACCCCCGACAGGCTCTAGATCCGGCTACACCTTC. It encodes CASSPPTGSRSGYTF.

J is TRBJ1-2 and V is TRBV19; D gene ambiguous. The CDR3 consists of 12 residues. V lost 7 bases and J 2 bases, leaving 8 bases between the germline ends. Germline CDR1 reads LNHDA; CDR2 reads SQIVND (reference sequence). CDR3 sequence reads: CASTDGNYGYTF. CDR3 nucleotides: TGTGCCAGTACTGACGGGAACTATGGCTACACCTTC.

This chain uses TRBV3-1 (or the pseudogene TRBV3-2) with TRBJ2-5, with 8 bases aligning to TRBD1. Germline values: CDR1 LGHDT, CDR2 YNNKEL (reference sequence). Losses at the gene ends were 4 bases for V and 5 bases for J; bases not matched to a gene: 6. This CDR3 is built from 14 residues. Written as DNA, the CDR3 is TGTGCCAGCAGCCTTACAGGGGGAGTGGAGACCCAGTACTTC. Its translation: CASSLTGGVETQYF.

The sample holds a few counts of this clone. The genes are TRBV7-2 and TRBJ2-7; TRBD2 matches at 16 bases. CDR1 and CDR2 from the germline V gene are SGHTA and FQGNSA. The length of the CDR3 is 17 residues. With V trimmed by 5 bases and J by 6 bases, 10 bases remained unmatched. Written as DNA, the CDR3 is TGTGCCAGCAGCCCGGCTGGGACTAGCGGGGGGGCGGTCGAGCAGTACGTC. It is translated as CASSPAGTSGGAVEQYV.

This sequence joins TRBV28 and TRBJ1-1, with 7 bases lining up with TRBD1. CDR1 is MDHEN, CDR2 SYDVKM, per germline. Trimming removed 3 bases from V and 4 bases from J; junction bases left unmatched: 8. CDR3 length: 15 amino acids. The CDR3 sequence: CASSFIGQDGTEAFF. The CDR3 coding sequence is TGTGCCAGCAGTTTTATCGGACAGGACGGCACTGAAGCTTTCTTT.

The chain is built from TRBV7-2 and TRBJ2-1, with 8 positions matching TRBD2. CDR1 SGHTA and CDR2 FQGNSA come from the germline V gene. The CDR3 length is 14 residues. V shed 5 bases and J 8 bases; nucleotides not matched to a gene: 8. CDR3 in amino acids: CASSPGGLGHEQFF. CDR3 coding DNA: TGTGCCAGCAGCCCGGGGGGGCTAGGGCATGAGCAGTTCTTC.

The rearrangement joins TRBV27 to TRBJ2-3, with TRBD2 identical over 11 bases. The CDR3 has 17 amino acids. The V segment lost 2 bases and the J segment 2 bases; nucleotides outside the gene matches: 6. Germline V gene data show CDR1 as MNHEY and CDR2 as SMNVEV (reference sequence). The CDR3 coding sequence is TGTGCCAGCAGTTTAGGCTTACTAGCGGGAGACACAGATACGCAGTATTTT. Its translation is CASSLGLLAGDTDTQYF.

This clone turned up a few times. The J gene is TRBJ2-1, the V gene TRBV2; 9 bases line up with TRBD1. CDR1 is SNHLY and CDR2 is FYNNEI in the germline V gene. V was clipped by 3 bases and J by 7 bases; unmatched bases: 10. CDR3 size: 16 residues. For the CDR3, the DNA is TGTGCCAGCAGTGATATTACAGGGGGCATAGGGAATGAGCAGTTCTTC. Translation: CASSDITGGIGNEQFF.

The CDR3 sequence: CATSDPSGTGPDTQYF. The CDR3 region has the DNA TGTGCCACCAGTGACCCATCCGGGACAGGCCCAGATACGCAGTATTTT. The chain carries TRBV24-1 and TRBJ2-3, with 8 nucleotides matching TRBD1. CDR1 KGHDR and CDR2 SFDVKD come from the germline V gene. This CDR3 is built from 16 residues. J gave up 4 bases and V 4 bases, and 9 bases lay outside the gene matches.

This clone occurred a few times. The gene calls are TRBV27 and TRBJ2-5; D might be TRBD2 (5 bases). Germline values: CDR1 MNHEY, CDR2 SMNVEV (reference sequence). Trimming removed 5 bases at V and 4 bases at J, with 14 bases between. The CDR3 extends over 14 amino acids. Here the CDR3 reads CASSLQGSGETQYF. The DNA of the CDR3 is TGTGCCAGCAGTCTACAAGGGAGCGGAGAGACCCAGTACTTC.

The table lists this clone with a few counts. J is TRBJ2-5 and V is TRBV12-3 or TRBV12-4, with D possibly being TRBD2 (5 bases). V was clipped by 2 bases and J by 7 bases, with 11 bases between them. This CDR3 is built from 13 residues. The CDR3 DNA sequence: TGTGCCAGCAGTTTACGAGGGATGGGGACCCAGTACTTC. Its protein is CASSLRGMGTQYF.

This rearrangement joins TRBV14 to TRBJ2-2; 7 nucleotides match TRBD2. The CDR3 length is 19 residues. Losses at the gene ends were 5 bases for V and 1 base for J; bases not matched to a gene: 16. The germline V gene has CDR1 SGHDN and CDR2 FVKESK. The CDR3 sequence: CASSRDGLWLAVNTGELFF. CDR3 sequence (DNA): TGTGCCAGCAGCAGGGACGGACTTTGGCTAGCGGTGAACACCGGGGAGCTGTTTTTT. Looking up the rest from reference TRBV14 and TRBJ2-2 gives the full variable domain: EAGVTQFPSHSVIEKGQTVTLRCDPISGHDNLYWYRRVMGKEIKFLLHFVKESKQDESGMPNNRFLAERTGGTYSTLKVQPAELEDSGVYFCASSRDGLWLAVNTGELFFGEGSRLTVL.

The rearrangement uses TRBV5-1 and TRBJ1-6, with 9 bases lining up with TRBD1. CDR1 is SGHRS and CDR2 is YFSETQ in the germline V gene. The CDR3 consists of 16 residues. Germline trimming cut 4 bases from V and 7 bases from J; bases unmatched to any gene: 9. CDR3 region: CASSKNGQGQNSPLHF. The DNA for the CDR3 is TGCGCCAGCAGCAAAAATGGACAGGGGCAGAATTCACCCCTCCACTTT.

This clone was counted only a few times. The chain joins TRBV24-1 to TRBJ2-5, with a possible D match to TRBD1 (6 bases). The CDR3 totals 14 residues. Between the trimmed V and J ends, which lost 9 bases and 1 base, there was a span of 14 bases. Per the germline V gene, CDR1 is KGHDR and CDR2 is SFDVKD. The CDR3 region is CATSPNRAQETQYF. Written as DNA, the CDR3 is TGTGCCACCTCGCCCAACAGGGCCCAAGAGACCCAGTACTTC.